This TCR beta chain is drawn from a study of T cells in Graves' hyperthyroidism and ophthalmopathy. Study-level points and caveats: Most expanded thyroid clonotypes above 0.001 also appeared in blood.

There were TCR beta CDR3 regions amplified from RNA transcripts. The HTBI primer set was used in a first-round RT-PCR of the TCR CDR3. Each CDR3 protein gets one entry after TCRdb re-called the multiplex PCR reads with MiXCR. This table holds approximately 870,000 distinct CDR3 sequences, more than 30% found once. Remarks on this clonotype: Antigen specificity is unknown.

Patients aged 18 to 65 had newly diagnosed hyperthyroidism lasting under 2 months. Sequenced material: blood. The receptor's source is a young man with Graves' hyperthyroidism.

In DNA, the CDR3 is TGTGCCAGCAAGCGCAGGGCAACCCAGCCCCAGCATTTT. This sequence encodes CASKRRATQPQHF. This chain links TRBV2 with TRBJ1-5; tentatively, D is TRBD1 (5 bases). The CDR3 is 13 amino acids. Germline V gene lookup returns CDR1 SNHLY and CDR2 FYNNEI. The V end was cut by 7 bases, the J end by 7 bases, with 14 bases between.